Included here is one TCR beta chain sequence, with context. The data originate from a study of cytomegalovirus exposure and HLA in healthy donors. CDR3 size: 14 residues. Trimming left V 3 bases short and J 0 bases short, with 8 bases between. Per the germline V gene, CDR1 is SEHNR and CDR2 is FQNEAQ (reference sequence). Primers included in the PCR were 60 Vbeta and 13 Jbeta primers. The assay was immunoSEQ multiplex PCR, and TCRdb's table has in-frame clones only and misses some. The profile shows fewer than 250,000 clones, 82% of them singletons. This rearrangement joins TRBV7-9 to TRBJ1-1, with no clear D. The clonotype was recovered from a man aged 40-49 years in good health and CMV-seropositive. Material for sequencing was PBMCs. This chain's CDR3 is CASSFGFMNTEAFF. DNA for the CDR3: TGTGCCAGCAGCTTCGGGTTTATGAACACTGAAGCTTTCTTT.